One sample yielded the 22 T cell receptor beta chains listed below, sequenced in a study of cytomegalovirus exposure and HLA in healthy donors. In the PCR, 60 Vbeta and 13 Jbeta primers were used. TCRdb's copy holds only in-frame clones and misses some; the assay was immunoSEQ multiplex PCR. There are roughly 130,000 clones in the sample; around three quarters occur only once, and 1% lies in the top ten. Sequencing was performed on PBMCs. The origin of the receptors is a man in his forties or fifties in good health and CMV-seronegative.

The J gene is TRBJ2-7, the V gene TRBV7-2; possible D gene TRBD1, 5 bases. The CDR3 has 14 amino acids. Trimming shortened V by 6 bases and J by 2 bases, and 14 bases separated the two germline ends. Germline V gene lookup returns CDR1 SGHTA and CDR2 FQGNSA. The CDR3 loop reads CASRVGRGPYEQYF. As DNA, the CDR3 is TGTGCCAGCAGGGTGGGAAGGGGTCCCTACGAGCAGTACTTC.

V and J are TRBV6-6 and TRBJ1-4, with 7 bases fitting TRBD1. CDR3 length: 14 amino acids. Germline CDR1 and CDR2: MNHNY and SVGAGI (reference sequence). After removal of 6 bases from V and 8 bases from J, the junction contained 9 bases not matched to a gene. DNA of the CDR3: TGTGCCAGCAGGGAAACAGGGGTAGGCGAAAAACTGTTTTTT. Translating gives CASRETGVGEKLFF.

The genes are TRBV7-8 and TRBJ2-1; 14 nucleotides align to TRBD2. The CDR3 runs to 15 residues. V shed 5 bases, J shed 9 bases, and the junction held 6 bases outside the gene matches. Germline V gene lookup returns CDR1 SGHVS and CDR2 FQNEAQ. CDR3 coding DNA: TGTGCCAGCAGCCCACCGGGACTAGCGGGAGCTGAGCAGTTCTTC. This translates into CASSPPGLAGAEQFF.

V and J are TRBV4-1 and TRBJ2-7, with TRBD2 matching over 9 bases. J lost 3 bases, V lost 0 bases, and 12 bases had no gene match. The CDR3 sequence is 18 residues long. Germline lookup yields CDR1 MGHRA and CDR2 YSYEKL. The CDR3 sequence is CASSQELAIAGAIYEQYF. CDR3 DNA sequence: TGCGCCAGCAGCCAAGAGTTGGCCATAGCGGGGGCCATCTACGAGCAGTACTTC.

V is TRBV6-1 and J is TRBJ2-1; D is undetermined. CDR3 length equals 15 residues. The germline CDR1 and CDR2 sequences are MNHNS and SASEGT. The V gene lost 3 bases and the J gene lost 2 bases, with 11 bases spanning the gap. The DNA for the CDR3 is TGTGCCAGCAGTGACCGCCCGAGCCCCTACAATGAGCAGTTCTTC. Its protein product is CASSDRPSPYNEQFF.

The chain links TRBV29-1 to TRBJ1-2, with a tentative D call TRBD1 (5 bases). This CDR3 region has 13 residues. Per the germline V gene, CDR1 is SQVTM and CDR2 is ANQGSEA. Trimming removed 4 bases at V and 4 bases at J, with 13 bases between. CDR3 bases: TGCAGCGTTGGAACGGGGGGAAGCTATGGCTACACCTTC. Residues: CSVGTGGSYGYTF.

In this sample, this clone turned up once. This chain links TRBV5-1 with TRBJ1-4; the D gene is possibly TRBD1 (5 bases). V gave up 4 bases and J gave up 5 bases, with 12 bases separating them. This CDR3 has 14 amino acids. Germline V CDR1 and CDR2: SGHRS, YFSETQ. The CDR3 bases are TGCGCCAGCAGCATGGGGCAGGGAAATGAAAAACTGTTTTTT. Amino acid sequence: CASSMGQGNEKLFF. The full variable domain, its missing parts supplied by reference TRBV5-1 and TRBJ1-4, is KAGVTQTPRYLIKTRGQQVTLSCSPISGHRSVSWYQQTPGQGLQFLFEYFSETQRNKGNFPGRFSGRQFSNSRSEMNVSTLELGDSALYLCASSMGQGNEKLFFGSGTQLSVL.

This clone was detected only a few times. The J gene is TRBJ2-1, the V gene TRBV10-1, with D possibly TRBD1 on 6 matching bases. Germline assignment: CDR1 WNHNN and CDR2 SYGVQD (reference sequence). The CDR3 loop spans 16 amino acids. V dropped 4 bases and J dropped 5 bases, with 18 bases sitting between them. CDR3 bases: TGCGCCAGCAGTGGTAGGCAGGGGCCGACGAACAATGAGCAGTTCTTC. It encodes CASSGRQGPTNNEQFF.

The CDR3 sequence: CASRTSGPTYEQYF. The CDR3 region has the DNA TGTGCCAGCCGAACTAGCGGACCGACCTACGAGCAGTACTTC. This chain links TRBV6-6 with TRBJ2-7, with TRBD2 identical over 8 bases. The CDR3 runs to 14 residues. The junction had 8 bases not matched to a gene; V was cut back by 8 bases and J by 2 bases. Germline-derived CDR1 and CDR2 are MNHNY and SVGAGI (reference sequence).

The CDR3 spells CASSYGADRTDTQYF. As DNA, the CDR3 is TGTGCCAGCAGTTACGGCGCGGACAGAACAGATACGCAGTATTTT. The chain joins TRBV6-5 to TRBJ2-3, with a possible D match to TRBD1 (6 bases). CDR1 MNHEY and CDR2 SVGAGI come from the germline V gene. Trimming removed 2 bases from V and 3 bases from J, with 12 bases in between. This CDR3 region has 15 residues.

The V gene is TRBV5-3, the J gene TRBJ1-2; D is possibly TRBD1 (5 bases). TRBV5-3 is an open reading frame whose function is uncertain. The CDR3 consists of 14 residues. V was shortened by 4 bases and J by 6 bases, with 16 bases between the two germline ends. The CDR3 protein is CARSHWGELDGYTF. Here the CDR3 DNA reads TGTGCCAGAAGCCACTGGGGGGAATTGGATGGCTACACCTTC.

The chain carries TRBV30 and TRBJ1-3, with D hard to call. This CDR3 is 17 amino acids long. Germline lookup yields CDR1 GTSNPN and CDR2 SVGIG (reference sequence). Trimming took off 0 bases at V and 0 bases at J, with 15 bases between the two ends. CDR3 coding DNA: TGTGCCTGGAGTGTACTCATAGTCAGCGACTCTGGAAACACCATATATTTT. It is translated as CAWSVLIVSDSGNTIYF.

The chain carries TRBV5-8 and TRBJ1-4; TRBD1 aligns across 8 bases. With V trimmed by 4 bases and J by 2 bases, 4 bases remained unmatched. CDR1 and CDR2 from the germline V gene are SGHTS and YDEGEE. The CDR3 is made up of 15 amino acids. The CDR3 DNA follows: TGTGCCAGCAGCACCTCAGGGGGCACTAATGAAAAACTGTTTTTT. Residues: CASSTSGGTNEKLFF. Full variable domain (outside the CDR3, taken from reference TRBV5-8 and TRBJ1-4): EAGVTQSPTHLIKTRGQQATLRCSPISGHTSVYWYQQALGLGLQFLLWYDEGEERNRGNFPPRFSGRQFPNYSSELNVNALELEDSALYLCASSTSGGTNEKLFFGSGTQLSVL.

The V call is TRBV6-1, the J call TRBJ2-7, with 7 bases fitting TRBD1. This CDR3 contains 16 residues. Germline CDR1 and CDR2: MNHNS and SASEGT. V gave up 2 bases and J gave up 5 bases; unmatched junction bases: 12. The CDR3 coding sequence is TGTGCCAGCAGTGAAAAGAGACAGGGACCGTTCCACGAGCAGTACTTC. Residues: CASSEKRQGPFHEQYF.

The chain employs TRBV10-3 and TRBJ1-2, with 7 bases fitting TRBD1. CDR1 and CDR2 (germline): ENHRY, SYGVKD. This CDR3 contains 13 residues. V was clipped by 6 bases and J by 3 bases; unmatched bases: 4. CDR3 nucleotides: TGTGCCATCAGACGCGGACAGGACTATGGCTACACCTTC. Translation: CAIRRGQDYGYTF.

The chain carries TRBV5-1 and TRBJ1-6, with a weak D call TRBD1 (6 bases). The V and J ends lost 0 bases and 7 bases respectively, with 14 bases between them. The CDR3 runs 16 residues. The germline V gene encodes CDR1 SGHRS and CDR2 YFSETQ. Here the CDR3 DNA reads TGCGCCAGCAGCTTGGGACCGGGACAATCAAATTCACCCCTCCACTTT. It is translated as CASSLGPGQSNSPLHF.

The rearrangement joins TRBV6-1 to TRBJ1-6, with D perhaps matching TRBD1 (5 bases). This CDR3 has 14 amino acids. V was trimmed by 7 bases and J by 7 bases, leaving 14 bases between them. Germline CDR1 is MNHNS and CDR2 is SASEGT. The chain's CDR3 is CASTQQVWNSPLHF. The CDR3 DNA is TGTGCCAGCACCCAACAGGTTTGGAATTCACCCCTCCACTTT.

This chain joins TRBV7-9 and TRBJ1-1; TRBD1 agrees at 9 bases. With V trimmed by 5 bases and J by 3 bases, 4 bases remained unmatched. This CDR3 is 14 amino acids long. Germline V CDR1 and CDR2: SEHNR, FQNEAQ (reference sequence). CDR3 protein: CASSLQGADTEAFF. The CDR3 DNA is TGTGCCAGCAGCCTACAGGGGGCCGACACTGAAGCTTTCTTT.

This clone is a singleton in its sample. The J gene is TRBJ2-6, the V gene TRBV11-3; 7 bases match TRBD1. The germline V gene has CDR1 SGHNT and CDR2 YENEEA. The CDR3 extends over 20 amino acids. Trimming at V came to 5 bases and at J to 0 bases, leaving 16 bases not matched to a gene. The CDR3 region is CASSARDSLFPSSGANVLTF. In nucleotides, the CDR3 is TGTGCCAGCAGCGCCAGGGACAGTCTATTTCCAAGCTCTGGGGCCAACGTCCTGACTTTC. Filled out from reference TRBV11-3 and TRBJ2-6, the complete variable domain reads EAGVVQSPRYKIIEKKQPVAFWCNPISGHNTLYWYLQNLGQGPELLIRYENEEAVDDSQLPKDRFSAERLKGVDSTLKIQPAELGDSAVYLCASSARDSLFPSSGANVLTFGAGSRLTVL.

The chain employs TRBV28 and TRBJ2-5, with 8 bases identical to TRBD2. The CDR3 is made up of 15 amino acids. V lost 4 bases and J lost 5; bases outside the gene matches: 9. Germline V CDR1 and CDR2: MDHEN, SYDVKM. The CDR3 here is CASSSAGGGRETQYF. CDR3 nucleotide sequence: TGTGCCAGCAGTTCGGCGGGGGGAGGTCGGGAGACCCAGTACTTC.

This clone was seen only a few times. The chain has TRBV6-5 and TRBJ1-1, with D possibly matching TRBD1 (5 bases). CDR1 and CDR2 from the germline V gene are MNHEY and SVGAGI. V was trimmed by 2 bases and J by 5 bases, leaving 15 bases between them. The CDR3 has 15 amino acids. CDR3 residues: CASSYTDSYPTEAFF. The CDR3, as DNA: TGTGCCAGCAGTTACACCGACAGCTACCCAACTGAAGCTTTCTTT.

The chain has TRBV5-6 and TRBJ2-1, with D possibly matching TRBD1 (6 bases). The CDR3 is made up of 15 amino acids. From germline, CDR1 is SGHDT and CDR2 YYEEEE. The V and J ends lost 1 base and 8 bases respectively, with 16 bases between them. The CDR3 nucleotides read TGTGCCAGCAGCTTGTTGGGGGTTGGGGGCGATGAGCAGTTCTTC. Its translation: CASSLLGVGGDEQFF. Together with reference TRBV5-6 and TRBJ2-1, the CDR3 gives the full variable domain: DAGVTQSPTHLIKTRGQQVTLRCSPKSGHDTVSWYQQALGQGPQFIFQYYEEEERQRGNFPDRFSGHQFPNYSSELNVNALLLGDSALYLCASSLLGVGGDEQFFGPGTRLTVL.